The sequence of this TCR beta chain was determined in a study of T-cell reconstitution after alpha-beta-depleted transplantation in children. The CDR3 length is 12 residues. CDR1 is ENHRY and CDR2 is SYGVKD in the germline V gene. Unique molecular identifiers tagged the TCRbeta library. TCRdb reanalysed the PCR reads using MiXCR and keeps one entry per CDR3 protein. The repertoire holds approximately 650,000 distinct CDR3 sequences, around 12% seen once, with about 0.77% in the top ten. The receptor was derived from a girl aged 2 to 9 with congenital amegakaryocytic thrombocytopenia, due to receive a stem cell transplant. The source was PBMCs, collected before TCRalphabeta/CD19-depleted stem cell transplant. This sequence joins TRBV10-3 and TRBJ2-2; weak D call: TRBD1 (6 bases). The CDR3 region is CAVRGDTGELFF. The CDR3 DNA reads as TGTGCAGTCAGGGGCGACACCGGGGAGCTGTTTTTT.